Each of the 2 T cell receptor beta chains below was sequenced from the same sample in a study of blood T cell repertoires in COVID-19. The assay was immunoSEQ multiplex PCR, and TCRdb's table has in-frame clones only and misses some. The table records more than 250,000 clones, approximately 87% of them present only once. Material for sequencing was peripheral blood. The receptors originated from a man aged 60-69 years who had recovered from COVID-19.

This clone appeared once. The chain carries TRBV7-2 and TRBJ1-3; weak D call: TRBD1 (6 bases). V was pared by 1 base and J by 2 bases, with 12 bases between. Germline CDR1 SGHTA, CDR2 FQGNSA. This CDR3 contains 16 residues. CDR3 protein: CASSLVVTGTGNTIYF. The CDR3 DNA reads as TGTGCCAGCAGCTTAGTCGTGACAGGCACTGGAAACACCATATATTTT.

The chain is built from TRBV9 and TRBJ2-1, with TRBD2 as a possible D gene (6 bases). V was clipped by 1 base and J by 0 bases, with 8 bases between them. This CDR3 region has 15 residues. Germline V gene data show CDR1 as SGDLS and CDR2 as YYNGEE. CDR3 region: CASSVLASSYNEQFF. The DNA of the CDR3 is TGTGCCAGCAGCGTACTAGCGAGCTCCTACAATGAGCAGTTCTTC. Using reference TRBV9 and TRBJ2-1 for the parts outside the CDR3, the full variable domain is DSGVTQTPKHLITATGQRVTLRCSPRSGDLSVYWYQQSLDQGLQFLIQYYNGEERAKGNILERFSAQQFPDLHSELNLSSLELGDSALYFCASSVLASSYNEQFFGPGTRLTVL.